These 2 T cell receptor beta chains originate from one sample sequenced in a study of cytomegalovirus exposure and HLA in healthy donors. Measured with immunoSEQ multiplex PCR; TCRdb has only the in-frame clones, and not every one. The table shows a few hundred thousand clones, with 80% to 95% occurring only once. Sequencing was carried out using PBMCs. Receptors were obtained from a woman aged 30 to 39 in good health and CMV-seronegative.

This clone was seen a few times. The J gene is TRBJ2-1, the V gene TRBV6-6; tentatively, D is TRBD2 (6 bases). This CDR3 comprises 16 residues. The germline V and J ends were trimmed by 0 bases and 0 bases, with 9 bases remaining between them. Germline lookup yields CDR1 MNHNY and CDR2 SVGAGI (reference sequence). The CDR3 region has the DNA TGTGCCAGCAGTTACTCGCTAGCGAGCTCCTACAATGAGCAGTTCTTC. Its protein is CASSYSLASSYNEQFF.

The chain combines TRBV7-9 with TRBJ2-5, with D possibly matching TRBD1 (6 bases). V dropped 5 bases and J dropped 4 bases, with 14 bases sitting between them. Germline V gives CDR1 SEHNR, CDR2 FQNEAQ (reference sequence). This CDR3 comprises 14 residues. The CDR3 bases are TGTGCCAGCAGCGAACAGGGTTACCCAGAGACCCAGTACTTC. It translates to CASSEQGYPETQYF.